This paragraph covers one T cell receptor (beta chain) sequence. The sample is drawn from a study of control samples from healthy donors and cancer patients. V was clipped by 5 bases and J by 0 bases; unmatched bases: 5. This CDR3 region has 16 residues. Germline loops: CDR1 SGHTA, CDR2 FQGNSA. Here immunoSEQ multiplex PCR was the method, and the copy in TCRdb shows in-frame clones only, minus some. This table has around 70,000 clones, more than 75% appearing once. The chain recombines TRBV7-2 with TRBJ2-2, with 8 nucleotides matching TRBD1. The sequence came from a woman aged 45 to 65 with head and neck cancer. The sequenced material came from PBMCs. CDR3 nucleotides: TGTGCCAGCAGCCTCCTGGGACAGGCGAACACCGGGGAGCTGTTTTTT. Residues: CASSLLGQANTGELFF.